These T cell receptor beta chains were read from a single sample in a study of CD8 T cells in ankylosing spondylitis. TCRdb re-called the 5' RACE reads with MiXCR, one entry per CDR3 protein. Among roughly 250,000 distinct CDR3 sequences listed, around 7.8% were seen once. Sequenced material: blood, either unsorted or a sorted T cell fraction (not recorded which). Source of these receptors: a male donor with ankylosing spondylitis or in good health (not recorded which). The CDR3 runs from the conserved cysteine through the conserved F or W. D genes are given only for firm matches. Clone sizes are given selectively: once, few, many, or a class where the clone is expanded.

size	V	D	J	CDR3	DNA
few	TRBV7-3	-	TRBJ2-2	CASGRGANTGELFF	TGTGCCAGCGGCAGAGGGGCGAACACCGGGGAGCTGTTTTTT
many	TRBV2	-	TRBJ2-3	CASNPIDTQYF	TGTGCCAGCAATCCGATAGATACGCAGTATTTT
-	TRBV5-1	-	TRBJ1-2	CASSLDKDDYGYTF	TGCGCCAGCAGCTTGGATAAGGATGACTATGGCTACACCTTC
-	TRBV20-1	-	TRBJ1-2	CSASEGRGNGYTF	TGCAGCGCTAGCGAGGGACGCGGGAATGGCTACACCTTC
many	TRBV20-1	-	TRBJ1-2	CSANLPDQLDGYTF	TGCAGTGCTAACCTTCCGGACCAGCTGGATGGCTACACCTTC
-	TRBV7-9	-	TRBJ1-2	CASSFGGGVNGYTF	TGTGCCAGCAGCTTCGGGGGCGGAGTCAATGGCTACACCTTC
many	TRBV7-3	TRBD1	TRBJ1-6	CASSLTGTANSPLHF	TGTGCCAGCAGCTTAACTGGGACAGCAAATTCACCCCTCCACTTT
many	TRBV20-1	-	TRBJ2-5	CSAKGGISETQYF	TGCAGTGCTAAAGGGGGGATTTCCGAGACCCAGTACTTC
many	TRBV20-1	-	TRBJ1-1	CSALAPMNTEAFF	TGCAGTGCTCTGGCCCCCATGAACACTGAAGCTTTCTTT
-	TRBV30	-	TRBJ2-1	CAWSGMWPSDNEQFF	TGTGCCTGGAGTGGGATGTGGCCTAGCGACAATGAGCAGTTCTTC
many	TRBV7-9	-	TRBJ2-3	CAASLAGTDTQYF	TGTGCCGCGAGTTTAGCAGGCACAGATACGCAGTATTTT
many	TRBV20-1	-	TRBJ2-1	CSASHPENDEQFF	TGCAGTGCTAGCCACCCAGAGAACGATGAGCAGTTCTTC
many	TRBV7-9	TRBD1	TRBJ2-5	CASSAYRGEETQYF	TGTGCCAGCAGCGCGTACAGGGGAGAAGAGACCCAGTACTTC
few	TRBV29-1	TRBD2	TRBJ2-5	CSVGVGAGGEKTQYF	TGCAGCGTGGGGGTTGGGGCGGGAGGTGAGAAGACCCAGTACTTC
few	TRBV30	TRBD2	TRBJ2-1	CAWSVGSGRWNEQFF	TGTGCCTGGAGTGTAGGAAGCGGGAGGTGGAATGAGCAGTTCTTC
few	TRBV18	-	TRBJ2-1	CASSQGRNNEQFF	TGTGCCAGCTCACAGGGACGGAACAATGAGCAGTTCTTC
many	TRBV7-6	TRBD2	TRBJ2-3	CASSLLAGVDTQYF	TGTGCCAGCAGCTTACTAGCGGGTGTGGATACGCAGTATTTT
many	TRBV10-3	TRBD1	TRBJ1-2	CAIREDDRGYGYTF	TGTGCCATCAGAGAAGATGACAGGGGCTATGGCTACACCTTC
many	TRBV20-1	-	TRBJ1-5	CSAHSRGEDNQPQHF	TGCAGTGCTCATTCTAGGGGCGAGGACAATCAGCCCCAGCATTTT
-	TRBV19	TRBD1	TRBJ2-6	CASSWGTATTGANVLTF	TGTGCCAGTAGTTGGGGGACAGCAACGACTGGAGCCAACGTCCTGACTTTC
many	TRBV5-5	TRBD1	TRBJ1-1	CASSWGQGSNTEAFF	TGTGCCAGCAGCTGGGGACAGGGATCTAACACTGAAGCTTTCTTT
many	TRBV6-5	-	TRBJ2-5	CASSYSTSLETQYF	TGTGCCAGCAGTTACTCGACGAGTCTGGAGACCCAGTACTTC
few	TRBV7-9	-	TRBJ1-1	CASSSQGTEAFF	TGTGCCAGCAGCTCCCAGGGGACTGAAGCTTTCTTT
many	TRBV7-2	-	TRBJ2-3	CASSTRIADTQYF	TGTGCCAGCAGCACGAGAATAGCAGATACGCAGTATTTT
many	TRBV23-1	-	TRBJ2-7	CASSHPRTANYEQYF	TGCGCCAGCAGTCATCCCCGCACAGCGAACTACGAGCAGTACTTC
-	TRBV12-3/TRBV12-4	-	TRBJ1-1	CASSRRDPSEAFF	TGTGCCAGCAGCCGCCGGGACCCGAGTGAAGCTTTCTTT
many	TRBV6-4	TRBD2	TRBJ2-1	CASSPEASGPGEQFF	TGTGCCAGCTCCCCAGAGGCTAGCGGCCCGGGTGAGCAGTTCTTC
few	TRBV19	TRBD1	TRBJ1-6	CASSIPTQGVNSPLHF	TGTGCCAGTAGTATACCCACACAGGGGGTGAATTCACCCCTCCACTTT
many	TRBV7-2	TRBD1	TRBJ1-1	CASSQPDLGQGTFF	TGTGCCAGCAGCCAGCCTGACCTTGGACAGGGGACTTTCTTT
many	TRBV7-2	-	TRBJ2-3	CASSVGLDTQYF	TGTGCCAGCAGCGTGGGACTAGATACGCAGTATTTT
few	TRBV3-1	-	TRBJ1-1	CASSYGTRTEAFF	TGTGCCAGCAGCTACGGGACACGCACTGAAGCTTTCTTT
few	TRBV27	-	TRBJ1-6	CASTNGLHNSPLHF	TGTGCCAGCACTAATGGCCTACATAATTCACCCCTCCACTTT
many	TRBV20-1	TRBD2	TRBJ2-3	CSARGGGSTDTQYF	TGCAGTGCTAGGGGGGGGGGTAGCACAGATACGCAGTATTTT
-	TRBV4-3	TRBD1	TRBJ2-2	CASSQWTGDTGELFF	TGCGCCAGCAGCCAATGGACAGGGGACACCGGGGAGCTGTTTTTT
many	TRBV7-2	-	TRBJ2-3	CASSLNPAAVTDTQYF	TGTGCCAGCAGCTTAAATCCGGCAGCGGTCACAGATACGCAGTATTTT
-	TRBV7-2	TRBD2	TRBJ2-1	CASSEGTSGGGGEQFF	TGTGCCAGCAGCGAGGGGACTAGCGGGGGAGGAGGTGAGCAGTTCTTC
few	TRBV6-2/TRBV6-3	-	TRBJ2-6	CASSYSYGANVLTF	TGTGCCAGCAGTTATAGTTACGGGGCCAACGTCCTGACTTTC
-	TRBV9	-	TRBJ2-7	CASSPQGGRPYEQYF	TGTGCCAGCAGCCCCCAGGGCGGTCGTCCCTACGAGCAGTACTTC
many	TRBV5-1	-	TRBJ2-1	CASSSNTRDNEQFF	TGCGCCAGCAGCTCGAACACCAGGGACAATGAGCAGTTCTTC
-	TRBV5-4	-	TRBJ2-4	CASSPGTQATIQYF	TGTGCCAGCAGCCCCGGGACCCAAGCTACCATTCAGTACTTC
many	TRBV5-1	-	TRBJ1-1	CASSPARANTEAFF	TGCGCCAGCAGCCCTGCCAGGGCGAACACTGAAGCTTTCTTT
many	TRBV20-1	-	TRBJ2-2	CSARDLGQGTGELFF	TGCAGTGCTAGAGATCTGGGGCAGGGCACCGGGGAGCTGTTTTTT
many	TRBV2	-	TRBJ2-3	CASGDSGGRGEDTQYF	TGTGCCAGCGGCGACTCGGGGGGCCGCGGCGAAGATACGCAGTATTTT
many	TRBV12-3/TRBV12-4	TRBD2	TRBJ2-1	CASSLSGTNYNEQFF	TGTGCCAGCAGTTTATCCGGGACTAACTACAATGAGCAGTTCTTC
many	TRBV20-1	TRBD2	TRBJ2-3	CSAGPAGGTDTQYF	TGCAGTGCTGGCCCAGCGGGAGGGACAGATACGCAGTATTTT
-	TRBV7-6	TRBD2	TRBJ2-7	CASSLREGREEQYF	TGTGCCAGCAGCTTACGGGAGGGCCGGGAAGAGCAGTACTTC
many	TRBV5-5	-	TRBJ1-5	CASSAGGASNQPQHF	TGTGCCAGCAGCGCCGGCGGGGCAAGCAATCAGCCCCAGCATTTT